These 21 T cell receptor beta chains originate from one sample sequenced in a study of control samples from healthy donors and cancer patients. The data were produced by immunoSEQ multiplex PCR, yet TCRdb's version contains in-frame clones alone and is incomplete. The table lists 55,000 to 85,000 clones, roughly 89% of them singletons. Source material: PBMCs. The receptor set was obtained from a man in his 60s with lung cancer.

CDR3 loop: CASSPGKGGSDYEQYV. In DNA, the CDR3 is TGTGCCAGCAGCCCCGGAAAGGGGGGAAGTGACTACGAGCAGTACGTC. The chain combines TRBV5-5 with TRBJ2-7; either TRBD1 or TRBD2 may supply D (6 bases each). There are 16 residues in the CDR3. Germline CDR1 is SGHKS and CDR2 is YYEKEE (reference sequence). V lost 4 bases and J lost 3, with 20 bases in between.

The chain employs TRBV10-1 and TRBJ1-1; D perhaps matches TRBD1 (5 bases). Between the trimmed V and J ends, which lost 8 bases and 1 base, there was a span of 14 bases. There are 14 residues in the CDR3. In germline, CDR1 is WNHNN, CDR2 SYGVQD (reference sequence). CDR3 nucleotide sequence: TGCGCCAGCCGACCGGGACTTTCGAACACTGAAGCTTTCTTT. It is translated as CASRPGLSNTEAFF.

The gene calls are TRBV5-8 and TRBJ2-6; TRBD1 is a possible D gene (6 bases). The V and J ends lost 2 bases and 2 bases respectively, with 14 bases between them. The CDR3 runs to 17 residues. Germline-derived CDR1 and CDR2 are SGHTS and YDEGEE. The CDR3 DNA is TGTGCCAGCAGCTTCTCACAGGGTAAACCTGGGGCCAACGTCCTGACTTTC. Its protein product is CASSFSQGKPGANVLTF.

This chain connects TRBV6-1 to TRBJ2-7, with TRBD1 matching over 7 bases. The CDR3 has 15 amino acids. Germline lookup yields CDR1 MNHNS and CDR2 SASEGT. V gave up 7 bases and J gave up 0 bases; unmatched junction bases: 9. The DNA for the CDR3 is TGTGCCAGCACCGATTACGGGACAGCCTCCTACGAGCAGTACTTC. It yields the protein CASTDYGTASYEQYF.

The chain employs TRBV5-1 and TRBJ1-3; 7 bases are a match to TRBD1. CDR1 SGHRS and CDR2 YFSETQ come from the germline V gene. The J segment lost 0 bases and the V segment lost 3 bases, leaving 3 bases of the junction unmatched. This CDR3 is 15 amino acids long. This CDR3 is CASSSTGTSGNTIYF. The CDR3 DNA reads TGCGCCAGCAGCTCGACAGGGACCTCTGGAAACACCATATATTTT.

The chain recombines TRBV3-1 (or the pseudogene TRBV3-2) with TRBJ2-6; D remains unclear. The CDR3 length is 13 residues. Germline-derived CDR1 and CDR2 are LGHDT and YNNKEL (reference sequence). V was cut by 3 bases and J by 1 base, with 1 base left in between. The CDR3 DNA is TGTGCCAGCAGCCATTCTGGGGCCAACGTCCTGACTTTC. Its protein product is CASSHSGANVLTF.

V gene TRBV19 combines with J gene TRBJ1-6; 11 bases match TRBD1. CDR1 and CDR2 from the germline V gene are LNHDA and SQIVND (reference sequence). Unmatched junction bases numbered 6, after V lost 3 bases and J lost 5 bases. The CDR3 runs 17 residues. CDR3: CASSISGTGGNNSPLHF. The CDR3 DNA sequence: TGTGCCAGTAGTATCTCCGGGACAGGGGGAAATAATTCACCCCTCCACTTT.

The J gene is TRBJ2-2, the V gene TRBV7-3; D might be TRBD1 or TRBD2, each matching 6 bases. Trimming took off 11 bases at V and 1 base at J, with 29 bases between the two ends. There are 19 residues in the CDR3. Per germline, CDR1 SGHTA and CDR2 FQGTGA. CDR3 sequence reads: CAFRGNLNGGHLNTGELFF. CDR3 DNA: TGTGCCTTCAGGGGCAATTTAAATGGGGGGCACCTGAACACCGGGGAGCTGTTTTTT.

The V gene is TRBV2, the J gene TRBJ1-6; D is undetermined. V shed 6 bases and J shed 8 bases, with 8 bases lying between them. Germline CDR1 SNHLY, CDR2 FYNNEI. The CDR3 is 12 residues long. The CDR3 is CASRMDDSPLHF. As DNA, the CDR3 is TGTGCCAGCAGGATGGACGATTCACCCCTCCACTTT.

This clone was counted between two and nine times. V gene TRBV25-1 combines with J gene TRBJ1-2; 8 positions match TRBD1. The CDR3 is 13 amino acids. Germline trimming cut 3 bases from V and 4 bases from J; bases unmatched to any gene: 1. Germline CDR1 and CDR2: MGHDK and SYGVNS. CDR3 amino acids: CASSDQGAYGYTF. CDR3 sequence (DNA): TGTGCCAGCAGTGACCAGGGGGCCTATGGCTACACCTTC.

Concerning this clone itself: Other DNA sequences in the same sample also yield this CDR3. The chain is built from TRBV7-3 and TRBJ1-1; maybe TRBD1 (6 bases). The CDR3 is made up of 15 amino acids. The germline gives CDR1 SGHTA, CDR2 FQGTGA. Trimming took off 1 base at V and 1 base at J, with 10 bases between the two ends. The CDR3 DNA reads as TGTGCCAGCAGCTTAATGGGGGGACAGAACACTGAAGCTTTCTTT. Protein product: CASSLMGGQNTEAFF.

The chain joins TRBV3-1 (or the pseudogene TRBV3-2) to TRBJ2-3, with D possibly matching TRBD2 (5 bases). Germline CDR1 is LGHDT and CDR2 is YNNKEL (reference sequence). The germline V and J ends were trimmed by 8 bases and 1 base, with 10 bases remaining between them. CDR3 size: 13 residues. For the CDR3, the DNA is TGTGCCAGCGGGAGACATGGCACAGATACGCAGTATTTT. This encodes CASGRHGTDTQYF.

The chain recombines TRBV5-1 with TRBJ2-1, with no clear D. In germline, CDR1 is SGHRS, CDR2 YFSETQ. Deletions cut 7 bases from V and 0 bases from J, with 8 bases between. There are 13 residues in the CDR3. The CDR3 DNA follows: TGCGCCAGCCGGTCCAGCTCCTACAATGAGCAGTTCTTC. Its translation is CASRSSSYNEQFF. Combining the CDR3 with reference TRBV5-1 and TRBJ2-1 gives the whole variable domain KAGVTQTPRYLIKTRGQQVTLSCSPISGHRSVSWYQQTPGQGLQFLFEYFSETQRNKGNFPGRFSGRQFSNSRSEMNVSTLELGDSALYLCASRSSSYNEQFFGPGTRLTVL.

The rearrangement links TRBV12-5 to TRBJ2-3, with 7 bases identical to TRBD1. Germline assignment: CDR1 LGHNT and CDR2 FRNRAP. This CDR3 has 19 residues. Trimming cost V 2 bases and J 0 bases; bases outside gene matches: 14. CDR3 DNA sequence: TGTGCTAGTGGTTTGTTGGCCGACGGACAGGTCACTAGCACAGATACGCAGTATTTT. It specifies CASGLLADGQVTSTDTQYF. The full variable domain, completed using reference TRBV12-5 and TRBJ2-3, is DARVTQTPRHKVTEMGQEVTMRCQPILGHNTVFWYRQTMMQGLELLAYFRNRAPLDDSGMPKDRFSAEMPDATLATLKIQPSEPRDSAVYFCASGLLADGQVTSTDTQYFGPGTRLTVL.

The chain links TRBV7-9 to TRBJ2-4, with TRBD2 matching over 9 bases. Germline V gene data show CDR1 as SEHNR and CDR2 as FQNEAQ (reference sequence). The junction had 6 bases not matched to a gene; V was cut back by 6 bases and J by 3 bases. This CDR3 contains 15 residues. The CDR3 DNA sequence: TGTGCCAGCAGAAACGGAGCGGGGGGCAAAAACATTCAGTACTTC. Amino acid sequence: CASRNGAGGKNIQYF.

In DNA form, the CDR3 reads TGTGCCAGCAGCCGAAGAGAGGATTTATCAGGGAAAGCTTTCTTT. Translating it yields CASSRREDLSGKAFF. The genes are TRBV7-9 and TRBJ1-1, with D maybe TRBD1 (5 bases). The CDR3 runs 15 residues. The germline V gene has CDR1 SEHNR and CDR2 FQNEAQ (reference sequence). V gave up 5 bases and J gave up 9 bases, with 22 bases separating them.

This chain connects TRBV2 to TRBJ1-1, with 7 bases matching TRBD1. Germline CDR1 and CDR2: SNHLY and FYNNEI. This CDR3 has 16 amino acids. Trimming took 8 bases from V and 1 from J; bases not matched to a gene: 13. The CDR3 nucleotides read TGTGCCAGCGACCTCGATAAGACAGGGACGAACACTGAAGCTTTCTTT. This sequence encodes CASDLDKTGTNTEAFF.

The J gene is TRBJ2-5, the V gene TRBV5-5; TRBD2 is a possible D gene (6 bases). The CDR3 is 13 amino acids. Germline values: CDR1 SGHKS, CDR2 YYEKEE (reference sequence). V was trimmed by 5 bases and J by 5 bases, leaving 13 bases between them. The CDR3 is CASSRSGRETQYF. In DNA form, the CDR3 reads TGTGCCAGCAGTCGTTCAGGGAGGGAGACCCAGTACTTC.

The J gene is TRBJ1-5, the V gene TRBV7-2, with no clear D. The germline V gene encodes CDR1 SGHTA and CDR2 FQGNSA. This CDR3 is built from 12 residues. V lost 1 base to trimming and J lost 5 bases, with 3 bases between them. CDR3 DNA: TGTGCCAGCAGCTTAGGCTATCAGCCCCAGCATTTT. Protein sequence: CASSLGYQPQHF.

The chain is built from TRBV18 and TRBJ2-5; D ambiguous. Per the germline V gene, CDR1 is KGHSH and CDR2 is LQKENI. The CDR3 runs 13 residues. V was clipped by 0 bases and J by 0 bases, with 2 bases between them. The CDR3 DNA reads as TGTGCCAGCTCACCACCGAACCAAGAGACCCAGTACTTC. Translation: CASSPPNQETQYF.

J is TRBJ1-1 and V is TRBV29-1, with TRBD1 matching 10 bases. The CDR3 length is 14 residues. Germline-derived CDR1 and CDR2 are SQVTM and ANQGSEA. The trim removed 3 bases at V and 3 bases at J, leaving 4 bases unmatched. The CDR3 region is CSVEGQGLYTEAFF. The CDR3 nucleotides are TGCAGCGTTGAGGGACAGGGGCTGTACACTGAAGCTTTCTTT.